A single sample gave rise to the 15 T cell receptor beta chains below, sequenced in a study of blood T cells in healthy people across ages. With a J-beta primer mix and a sample-barcoded 5' primer, a second PCR ran roughly 6 to 12 cycles. TCRdb reprocessed the 5' RACE reads with MiXCR, giving one entry per CDR3 protein. The data hold around 1,500,000 distinct CDR3 sequences, with roughly 40% observed a single time. Sequencing used blood. The receptors were sampled from a young woman in good health.

The rearrangement joins TRBV12-3 or TRBV12-4 to TRBJ2-3; weak D call: TRBD2 (5 bases). The V end was cut by 8 bases, the J end by 2 bases, with 17 bases between. The CDR3 is 15 amino acids. As DNA, the CDR3 is TGTGCCAGCTCCCCAAGCGGATTCCCCACAGATACGCAGTATTTT. Its translation is CASSPSGFPTDTQYF.

This chain links TRBV5-4 with TRBJ1-1, with 7 bases that match TRBD1. Germline V lookup: CDR1 SGHNT, CDR2 YYREEE (reference sequence). V was clipped by 1 base and J by 8 bases; unmatched bases: 11. The CDR3 spans 15 residues. This CDR3 is CASSLRGQGGIEAFF. In nucleotides, the CDR3 is TGTGCCAGCAGCTTGAGAGGCCAGGGGGGCATAGAAGCTTTCTTT.

Ten or more counts support this clonotype. CDR3 sequence reads: CSVANLDGYTF. The DNA of the CDR3 is TGCAGCGTTGCGAATCTCGATGGCTACACCTTC. The chain combines TRBV29-1 with TRBJ1-2; D unresolved. The CDR3 runs to 11 residues. Trimming shortened V by 4 bases and J by 6 bases, and 9 bases separated the two germline ends. CDR1 and CDR2 (germline): SQVTM, ANQGSEA.

This clonotype was seen a handful of times. The rearrangement joins TRBV20-1 to TRBJ1-5; no definite D call. Per the germline V gene, CDR1 is DFQATT and CDR2 is SNEGSKA (reference sequence). The CDR3 is 14 residues long. V was clipped by 0 bases and J by 5 bases, with 11 bases between them. Here the CDR3 DNA reads TGCAGTGCTAGAGATTTTGGGCGCGATCAGCCCCAGCATTTT. Protein product: CSARDFGRDQPQHF.

The V gene is TRBV7-9, the J gene TRBJ1-5, with D unclear. The CDR3 has 12 residues. The ends were cut back, 3 bases at V and 5 bases at J, with 5 bases in the middle. In germline, CDR1 is SEHNR, CDR2 FQNEAQ (reference sequence). The CDR3 DNA reads TGTGCCAGCAGCTTTATAGATCAGCCCCAGCATTTT. Its protein product is CASSFIDQPQHF. Using reference TRBV7-9 and TRBJ1-5 for the parts outside the CDR3, the full variable domain is DTGVSQNPRHKITKRGQNVTFRCDPISEHNRLYWYRQTLGQGPEFLTYFQNEAQLEKSRLLSDRFSAERPKGSFSTLEIQRTEQGDSAMYLCASSFIDQPQHFGDGTRLSIL.

This rearrangement joins TRBV28 to TRBJ1-5; D remains unclear. This CDR3 is built from 14 residues. In germline, CDR1 is MDHEN, CDR2 SYDVKM. V lost 3 bases to trimming and J lost 3 bases, with 9 bases between them. The CDR3 spells CASSLNRFNQPQHF. The DNA for the CDR3 is TGTGCCAGCAGTTTGAACAGATTCAATCAGCCCCAGCATTTT.

Concerning this clonotype itself: Being one base from a much bigger clone, this may be a read error. V usage is TRBV20-1 and J usage is TRBJ1-2; a weak D match, TRBD1 (5 bases). This CDR3 has 12 residues. CDR1 is DFQATT and CDR2 is SNEGSKA in the germline V gene (reference sequence). CDR3 sequence reads: CSAPPGGYGYSF. The CDR3, as DNA: TGCAGTGCCCCACCCGGGGGATATGGCTACAGCTTC.

This chain joins TRBV10-3 and TRBJ1-2; weak D call: TRBD1 (5 bases). This CDR3 region has 15 residues. Trimming cost V 2 bases and J 4 bases, with 14 bases left between them. The germline CDR1 and CDR2 sequences are ENHRY and SYGVKD. The CDR3 bases are TGTGCCATCAGTGAGGGGACGGCGGGGATCTATGGCTACACCTTC. Protein product: CAISEGTAGIYGYTF.

This clonotype was counted between two and nine times. For the CDR3, the DNA is TGCAGTGCTAGAGAAAATCGAGGGACAGGGGTTCAGCCCCAGCATTTT. Translated, it gives CSARENRGTGVQPQHF. The V call is TRBV20-1, the J call TRBJ1-5; 10 nucleotides agree with TRBD1. The V and J ends lost 0 bases and 6 bases, in that order; junction bases with no gene match: 8. Germline V lookup: CDR1 DFQATT, CDR2 SNEGSKA (reference sequence). There are 16 residues in the CDR3.

The V call is TRBV6-1, the J call TRBJ2-7; weak D call: TRBD1 (5 bases). Germline V gene sequence: CDR1 MNHNS, CDR2 SASEGT. The V and J ends lost 2 bases and 7 bases respectively, with 12 bases between them. The CDR3 spans 13 residues. CDR3 bases: TGTGCCAGCAGTGAAACCCAGGGTTTAGAGCAGTACTTC. The encoded protein is CASSETQGLEQYF.

This clonotype has only a few counts. The chain joins TRBV5-6 to TRBJ1-1, with D possibly matching TRBD1 (5 bases). CDR3 size: 14 residues. CDR1 SGHDT and CDR2 YYEEEE come from the germline V gene. V lost 4 bases, J lost 6 bases, and 16 bases lay in between. CDR3: CASSRDSYGAEAFF. The CDR3 region has the DNA TGTGCCAGCAGCCGTGACAGTTATGGGGCTGAAGCTTTCTTT.

The J gene is TRBJ2-2, the V gene TRBV7-9; D unresolved. The CDR3 length is 14 residues. Germline CDR1 and CDR2: SEHNR and FQNEAQ (reference sequence). V lost 1 base and J 5 bases, leaving 8 bases between the germline ends. This CDR3 reads CASSLESHTGELFF. The CDR3 nucleotides are TGTGCCAGCAGCTTAGAGTCCCATACCGGGGAGCTGTTTTTT. Based on the CDR3 plus reference TRBV7-9 and TRBJ2-2, the full variable domain is DTGVSQNPRHKITKRGQNVTFRCDPISEHNRLYWYRQTLGQGPEFLTYFQNEAQLEKSRLLSDRFSAERPKGSFSTLEIQRTEQGDSAMYLCASSLESHTGELFFGEGSRLTVL.

This chain connects TRBV2 to TRBJ1-2, with D possibly being TRBD1 (5 bases). Germline assignment: CDR1 SNHLY and CDR2 FYNNEI. CDR3 length: 20 amino acids. The ends were cut back, 4 bases at V and 8 bases at J, with 35 bases in the middle. CDR3 amino acids: CASSAPVLGPSSHVEDGYTF. CDR3 nucleotides: TGTGCCAGCAGTGCTCCGGTATTGGGGCCGTCTTCCCACGTCGAGGACGGCTACACCTTC.

The chain joins TRBV6-1 to TRBJ1-2, with 9 positions matching TRBD1. Germline V CDR1 and CDR2: MNHNS, SASEGT. The CDR3 consists of 17 residues. The V and J ends lost 7 bases and 5 bases, in that order; junction bases with no gene match: 17. DNA for the CDR3: TGTGCCAGCACCGAAGATGGGACAGGGAGGTTAGGATATGGCTACACCTTC. This sequence encodes CASTEDGTGRLGYGYTF.

CDR3 residues: CASSTAHNGQYF. CDR3 DNA sequence: TGTGCCAGCAGCACAGCTCACAATGGGCAGTACTTC. V gene TRBV7-2 combines with J gene TRBJ2-4; D remains unclear. This CDR3 has 12 residues. Trimming removed 5 bases at V and 13 bases at J, with 15 bases between. Germline V lookup: CDR1 SGHTA, CDR2 FQGNSA.